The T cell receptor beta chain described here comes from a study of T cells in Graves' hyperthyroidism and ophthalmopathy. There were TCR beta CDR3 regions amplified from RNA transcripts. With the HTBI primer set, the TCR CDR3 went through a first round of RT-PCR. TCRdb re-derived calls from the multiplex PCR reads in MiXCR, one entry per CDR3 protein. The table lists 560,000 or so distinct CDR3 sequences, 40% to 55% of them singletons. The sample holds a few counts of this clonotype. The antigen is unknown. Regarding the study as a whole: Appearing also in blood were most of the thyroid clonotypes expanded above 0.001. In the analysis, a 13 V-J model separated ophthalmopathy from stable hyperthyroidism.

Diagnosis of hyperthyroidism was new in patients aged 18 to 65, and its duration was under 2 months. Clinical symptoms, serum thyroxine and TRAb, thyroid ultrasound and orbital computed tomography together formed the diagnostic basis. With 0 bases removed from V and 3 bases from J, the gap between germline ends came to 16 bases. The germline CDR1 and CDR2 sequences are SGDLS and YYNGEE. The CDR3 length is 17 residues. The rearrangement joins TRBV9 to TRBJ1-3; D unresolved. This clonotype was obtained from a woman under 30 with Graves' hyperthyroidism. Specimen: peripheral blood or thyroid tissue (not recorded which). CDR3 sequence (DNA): TGTGCCAGCAGCGTAGACCCCCCGGGTGGGGATGGAAACACCATATATTTT. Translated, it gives CASSVDPPGGDGNTIYF. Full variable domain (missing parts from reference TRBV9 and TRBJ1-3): DSGVTQTPKHLITATGQRVTLRCSPRSGDLSVYWYQQSLDQGLQFLIQYYNGEERAKGNILERFSAQQFPDLHSELNLSSLELGDSALYFCASSVDPPGGDGNTIYFGEGSWLTVV.